This T cell receptor (beta chain) was identified during a study of early T cells in non-severe SARS-CoV-2 infection (dated by TCRdb to about 2021). Describing the broader study: TCR sequencing used bulk RNA from unsorted whole blood, so alpha and beta chains could not be paired.

This clonotype has just a few counts. Its antigen remains unidentified. No clone much larger than this one lies a single base away; base qualities are absent. Libraries were made using 5' RACE. Sequenced on a NextSeq 500. Unique molecular identifiers were attached to individual cDNA molecules in the TCR library protocol so that sequencing error and PCR bias could be corrected. TCR alpha and beta chains were both sequenced, and the abundances of alpha and beta sequences in each sample were closely correlated with each other. Regarding the original processing steps: Decombinator V4 was used to annotate the V gene, J gene and CDR3 of the TCR sequences. TCRs were defined as expanded if a significant change between any two time points was detected under a Poisson model with p below 0.0001. TCR abundances were normalised to the total number of TCRs sequenced in each sample and reported as counts per million. MAIT TCRs were defined by TRAV1-2 paired with TRAJ12, TRAJ20 or TRAJ33, and iNKT TCRs by TRAV10 paired with TRAJ18. VDJdb, accessed 1 November 2021, was searched for CMV, EBV and SARS-CoV-2 annotated TCRs, excluding TCRs annotated for multiple antigens. TCRdb redid the processing of the public reads, applying fastp at Q25 and MiXCR, and retained in-frame beta chains. All rows with the same CDR3 protein become a single entry with the most common DNA and genes. TCRdb, rather than the study authors, made the V and J calls. Here the sample has roughly 32,000 distinct CDR3 sequences; around 7% occur a single time. Roughly two fifths of the sample is in the top ten clones.

General conclusions and limits of the study: Matching against VDJdb was skewed toward anti-spike CD8 responses, likely underestimated virus-specific expansions, and missed private and CD4 specificities.

Its CDR3 holds 13 amino acids, cysteine through phenylalanine. The read is trimmed to its CDR3 DNA, 39 bases read in frame from base 1. According to the germline V gene (reference sequence), CDR1 reads SEHNR and CDR2 reads FQNEAQ. The germline V end is reduced by 2 bases and the J end by 4 bases; junction bases left unmatched: 0. Set within a cohort of healthcare workers in London, UK, this nested case-control study involved weekly PCR testing of nasopharyngeal swabs along with blood sampling. Healthcare workers were recruited between 23 and 31 March 2020, during the week of the UK lockdown, and were followed weekly for up to roughly 15 weeks.

This clonotype originated in an adult who was a healthcare worker with PCR-confirmed SARS-CoV-2 infection or an uninfected control (not recorded which). The V gene is TRBV7-9 and the J gene is TRBJ2-3, and TRBD2 matches 7 of the central bases. The sequencing sample was made of whole blood. The CDR3 reads as follows: CASSLREADTQYF. DNA sequence: TGTGCCAGCAGCTTACGGGAGGCAGATACGCAGTATTTT.